This T cell receptor beta chain was recorded in a study of blood T cell repertoires in COVID-19. Overall study: T cells, B-cell-depleted T cells, or PBMCs provided the cDNA or gDNA that served as material.

Trimming left V 7 bases short and J 5 bases short, with 14 bases between. The CDR3 is 14 residues long. Germline values: CDR1 WNHNN, CDR2 SYGVQD (reference sequence). Original processing notes: The authors estimated nucleated cell counts from reference gene primer amplification. Assay: immunoSEQ multiplex PCR; the TCRdb copy retains only in-frame clones and omits some. The V and J calls and the clone size are those of that table, but D and trimming were determined from the DNA. The sample consists of over 85,000 clones, 70% to 90% of them appearing once. The chain couples TRBV10-1 to TRBJ2-2; no reliable D call. The receptor's source is a man in his 70s with acute or convalescent COVID-19. Sequences were obtained from peripheral blood. The CDR3 here is CASNPDMVTGELFF. Written as DNA, the CDR3 is TGCGCCAGCAACCCAGATATGGTTACCGGGGAGCTGTTTTTT.